These 5 T cell receptor beta chains originate from one sample sequenced in a study of cytotoxic CD8 clonotypes in ibrutinib-treated CLL. Sequencing used immunoSEQ multiplex PCR; TCRdb keeps in-frame clones, though not all of them. The sample has fewer than 7,000 clones, about three quarters seen once. Sample: PBMCs, taken before ibrutinib treatment. Source of these receptors: a human donor with chronic lymphocytic leukemia.

This chain joins TRBV7-9 and TRBJ2-3; TRBD1 might be the D (5 bases). Trimming removed 5 bases at V and 4 bases at J, with 13 bases between. CDR3 size: 14 residues. CDR1 is SEHNR, CDR2 FQNEAQ, per germline (reference sequence). Here the CDR3 DNA reads TGTGCCAGCAGCCAGGGCCTAGATTCAGATACGCAGTATTTT. Protein sequence: CASSQGLDSDTQYF.

This clone was detected a few times. The chain carries TRBV4-2 and TRBJ1-1, with D maybe TRBD1 (5 bases). Trimming stripped 4 bases from V and 3 bases from J, with 12 bases between. Germline V gene data show CDR1 as LGHNA and CDR2 as YNFKEQ. This CDR3 spans 14 amino acids. The CDR3 region has the DNA TGTGCCAGCAGCCCTCAGGGAGTTTACACTGAAGCTTTCTTT. Translation gives CASSPQGVYTEAFF.

This clone appeared a few times. The chain employs TRBV19 and TRBJ1-3; no definite D call. Trimming pared 3 bases from V and 0 bases from J, leaving 9 bases between. Germline CDR1 and CDR2: LNHDA and SQIVND (reference sequence). The CDR3 extends over 15 amino acids. Written as DNA, the CDR3 is TGTGCCAGTAGTATCCCGAGAAACTCTGGAAACACCATATATTTT. It encodes CASSIPRNSGNTIYF.

The rearrangement joins TRBV7-9 to TRBJ2-7; 7 bases agree with TRBD2. The junction had 5 bases not matched to a gene; V was cut back by 0 bases and J by 3 bases. The germline gives CDR1 SEHNR, CDR2 FQNEAQ (reference sequence). This CDR3 spans 15 amino acids. Written as DNA, the CDR3 is TGTGCCAGCAGCTTAGCGGGAGGGCGAGGCTACGAGCAGTACTTC. Its protein is CASSLAGGRGYEQYF.

The V gene is TRBV7-9, the J gene TRBJ1-1; D ambiguous. CDR1 and CDR2 from the germline V gene are SEHNR and FQNEAQ (reference sequence). V lost 0 bases, J lost 4 bases, and 12 bases lay in between. The CDR3 totals 15 residues. CDR3 loop: CASSLALGSSTEAFF. DNA of the CDR3: TGTGCCAGCAGCTTAGCGCTGGGGAGTAGCACTGAAGCTTTCTTT. The variable domain in full, completed from reference TRBV7-9 and TRBJ1-1, reads DTGVSQNPRHKITKRGQNVTFRCDPISEHNRLYWYRQTLGQGPEFLTYFQNEAQLEKSRLLSDRFSAERPKGSFSTLEIQRTEQGDSAMYLCASSLALGSSTEAFFGQGTRLTVV.